The clone carrying this T cell receptor beta chain was seen only a few times. Its antigen is unidentified. This sample stems from a study of T cell repertoires in cytomegalovirus infection. Findings of the study overall: CMV carriers with the relevant HLA were identified by cumulative public TCR beta family frequency.

TCRdb reanalysed the reads using MiXCR and keeps one entry per CDR3 protein. The sample lists hundreds of thousands of distinct CDR3 sequences, around 31% seen once, with 15% to 20% in the top ten. Germline V gene data show CDR1 as MNHNS and CDR2 as SASEGT. The CDR3 runs to 15 residues. V was trimmed by 0 bases and J by 6 bases, leaving 12 bases between them. This clonotype was sampled from a human donor in good health (CMV status not recorded). Some clones in this sample may be carry-over from other donors' samples. V usage is TRBV6-1 and J usage is TRBJ1-5; D is undetermined. The sample consisted of cultured PBMCs, taken from culture after CMV antigen stimulation. The CDR3 sequence is CASSEASGYGQPQHF. As DNA, the CDR3 is TGTGCCAGCAGTGAAGCAAGCGGGTACGGTCAGCCCCAGCATTTT.